A single count supports the clone carrying this TCR beta chain. The antigen remains unidentified. One end of the junction varies from germline; a read error may be responsible. Germline V gene lookup returns CDR1 ENHRY and CDR2 SYGVKD. The CDR3 totals 12 residues. Data came from immunoSEQ multiplex PCR; TCRdb stores just in-frame clones and leaves some out. The table includes a few million clones, about 92% detected once. The data were taken from a study of shared clonotypes between healthy human individuals. Overall study results and limits: All-four-donor shared clonotypes had higher generation probabilities than non-shared clonotypes did.

A CD45RA+ naive subset and a CD45RA-negative memory subset were split from CD4+ cells. J is TRBJ1-5 and V is TRBV10-3; no clear D gene. Sequenced material: naive CD4+ T cells sorted from blood. Specified subset: CD45RA+ positively selected. This TCR was sampled from a man aged 18 to 35 in good health. CDR3 residues: CAISEGNRPQHF. CDR3 DNA: TGTGCCATCAGTGAAGGCAATCGGCCCCAGCATTTT.